The rows below give T cell receptor beta chains drawn from one sample of a study of blood T cells in healthy people across ages. A single record per CDR3 protein comes from TCRdb applying MiXCR to the 5' RACE reads. The sample holds 1.5 million to 2 million distinct CDR3 sequences, approximately 50% seen once. The specimen sequenced was blood. Every receptor here comes from a woman aged 40 to 50 in good health. Both conserved end residues are part of each CDR3. A D gene is named only where the DNA matches it firmly. Not all rows give a size; the values are once, few, many and, for expanded clones, a class.

j_gene	d_gene	abundance	v_gene	CDR3nt	CDR3aa
TRBJ2-7	.	.	TRBV6-6	TGTGCCAGCAGTTACGCCGGGCAGACCGACGAGCAGTACTTC	CASSYAGQTDEQYF
TRBJ2-1	TRBD1	.	TRBV28	TGTGCCAGCAGTTTAGGGGACAGGGTTTTGAACAATGAGCAGTTCTTC	CASSLGDRVLNNEQFF
TRBJ1-2	.	.	TRBV20-1	TGCAGTGCTAGTCCCTTAGGACAGAGGCTGCCCGCGGGCTACACCTTC	CSASPLGQRLPAGYTF
TRBJ2-7	.	.	TRBV6-5	TGTGCCAGCAGCACCAAATTTCACGAGCAGTACTTC	CASSTKFHEQYF
TRBJ2-5	TRBD1	few	TRBV28	TGTGCCAGCCAGAATTTCCGGGACAGGGAGTTGGGGACCCAGTACTTC	CASQNFRDRELGTQYF
TRBJ2-1	TRBD2	.	TRBV7-2	TGCGCCAGCAGCTTTGGGACTAGCGGATACCGAAGATCGGTTGAGCAGTTCTTC	CASSFGTSGYRRSVEQFF
TRBJ1-2	TRBD1	few	TRBV20-1	TGCAGTGCCTTAGGACAGGGGCCACAGGGCTACACCTTC	CSALGQGPQGYTF
TRBJ2-5	.	.	TRBV20-1	TGCAGTGCTAGTGGTTGGGGGGAGACCCAGTACTTC	CSASGWGETQYF
TRBJ1-1	.	.	TRBV14	TGTGCCAGCAGCCGGAGACAGACCTACACTGAAGCTTTCTTT	CASSRRQTYTEAFF
TRBJ2-1	.	few	TRBV7-2	TGTGCCAGCAGCCCCGCCCGGGATCTTAATGAGCAGTTCTTC	CASSPARDLNEQFF
TRBJ2-5	TRBD1	.	TRBV20-1	TGCAGTGCGGGCGGACAGGGGGTAGGGGAGACCCAGTACTTC	CSAGGQGVGETQYF
TRBJ2-5	TRBD1	.	TRBV6-6	TGTGCCAGCAGTTCAACGGGACAGGGGTACCTCCAAGAGACCCAGTACTTC	CASSSTGQGYLQETQYF
TRBJ1-2	.	once	TRBV5-4	TGTGCCACCTCCAACCCGGGCAGGCCCAACTATGGCTACACCTTC	CATSNPGRPNYGYTF
TRBJ2-5	TRBD1	few	TRBV7-2	TGTGCCAGCAGCTCGACAGGGGGTATACAAGAGACCCAGTACTTC	CASSSTGGIQETQYF
TRBJ2-5	.	many	TRBV29-1	TGCAGCGTGGGGGTTGGTAGGAATCTTGAGACCCAGTACTTC	CSVGVGRNLETQYF
TRBJ2-7	TRBD1	few	TRBV6-2/TRBV6-3	TGTGCCAGCAGTACTTCCGGGACAGGGAACTACGAGCAGTACTTC	CASSTSGTGNYEQYF
TRBJ1-5	.	.	TRBV29-1	TGCAGCGTTGGCGGGGGATCCAATCAGCCCCAGCATTTT	CSVGGGSNQPQHF
TRBJ1-2	.	few	TRBV4-3	TGCGCCAGCAGCCAAGTTCTTCGCGAGAGAGACTATGGCTACACCTTC	CASSQVLRERDYGYTF
TRBJ1-2	.	few	TRBV25-1	TGTGCCAGCAGTGACCCGGGGTCTCTCAACTATGGCTACACCTTC	CASSDPGSLNYGYTF
TRBJ2-1	TRBD2	few	TRBV6-5	TGTGCCACGCGACGGGGGGGCGAGTGGGATGAGCAGTTCTTC	CATRRGGEWDEQFF
TRBJ2-4	TRBD2	few	TRBV13	TGTGCCAGCAGCCCAGCGGGGCCCCAAAACATTCAGTACTTC	CASSPAGPQNIQYF
TRBJ1-2	TRBD1	.	TRBV29-1	TGCAGCGTTCGGACAGGGGGAATCTATGGCTACACCTTC	CSVRTGGIYGYTF
TRBJ1-1	TRBD1	.	TRBV28	TGTGCCAGCAGACGGGGACAGGGGGCAGGTGAAGCTTTCTTT	CASRRGQGAGEAFF
TRBJ2-3	TRBD2	.	TRBV11-1	TGTGCCAGCAGCCCATGGGGATCGAGGACTAGCGAGGGCACAGATACGCAGTATTTT	CASSPWGSRTSEGTDTQYF
TRBJ1-1	.	once	TRBV7-9	TGTGCCAGCAGCGCGCATCCACTGAACACTGAAGCTTTCTTT	CASSAHPLNTEAFF
TRBJ2-6	.	.	TRBV9	TGTGCCAGCAGCGTAGCGGGGGGCCTCTCTGGGGCCAACGTCCTGACTTTC	CASSVAGGLSGANVLTF
TRBJ1-1	.	.	TRBV6-1	TGTGCCAGCAGTCCCAAACTAATACGGGGGAACACTGAAGCTTTCTTT	CASSPKLIRGNTEAFF
TRBJ2-1	TRBD2	.	TRBV9	TGTGCCAGCAGCGTTCGACTAGCCACGCGGAGGAATGAGCAGTTCTTC	CASSVRLATRRNEQFF
TRBJ1-4	.	few	TRBV20-1	TGCAGTGCTAGAGATCCGACCGCAACTAATGAAAAACTGTTTTTT	CSARDPTATNEKLFF
TRBJ1-2	.	few	TRBV29-1	TGCAGCGTTGAATACGGGATCGGCTACACCTTC	CSVEYGIGYTF
TRBJ2-6	.	few	TRBV28	TGTGCCAGCAGTTTGAACGGAATGTCTGGGGCCAACGTCCTGACTTTC	CASSLNGMSGANVLTF
TRBJ2-3	.	.	TRBV6-5	TGTGCCAGCAGTTACCTGGGGGTGGGCGGGGCGGTCGCAGATACGCAGTATTTT	CASSYLGVGGAVADTQYF
TRBJ2-5	TRBD2	.	TRBV20-1	TGCAGTGCTAGACGCCTCTCCTGGCGGGGGCAAGAGACCCAGTACTTC	CSARRLSWRGQETQYF
TRBJ2-7	.	.	TRBV5-1	TGCGCCAGCAGCCCGCCGTCCTCCGAGCAGTACTTC	CASSPPSSEQYF
TRBJ2-7	.	.	TRBV20-1	TGCAGTGCTAGAGATCGACAGAGCCCCTACGAGCAGTACTTC	CSARDRQSPYEQYF
TRBJ1-6	.	.	TRBV4-1	TGCGCCAGCAGCCACCCCGACAGGACCTATTCACCCCTCCACTTT	CASSHPDRTYSPLHF
TRBJ1-2	.	.	TRBV12-3/TRBV12-4	TGTGCCAGCAGTCCGGACGCTCAAGGCTACACCTTC	CASSPDAQGYTF
TRBJ1-2	.	.	TRBV5-8	TGTGCCAGCTCGACCATGGCCCATGGCTACACCTTC	CASSTMAHGYTF
TRBJ1-1	.	.	TRBV7-2	TGTGCCAGCAGTCTAGGGTTGGCGAACACTGAAGCTTTCTTT	CASSLGLANTEAFF
TRBJ2-1	.	.	TRBV2	TGTGCCAGCAGGACAACAGGGAAAAATGAGCAGTTCTTC	CASRTTGKNEQFF
TRBJ2-4	.	few	TRBV15	TGTGCCACCAGCCGGCGAGAGGCTGTGGCCAAAAACATTCAGTACTTC	CATSRREAVAKNIQYF
TRBJ2-3	.	.	TRBV4-3	TGCGCCAGCAGCCAAGGGCAGTGGGGGGATACGCAGTATTTT	CASSQGQWGDTQYF
TRBJ2-1	TRBD2	.	TRBV27	TGTGCCAGCAGTCCCCGAATATCGGGGGGTTCCTGCAATGAGCAGTTCTTC	CASSPRISGGSCNEQFF
TRBJ2-3	.	few	TRBV20-1	TGCAGTGCTAGGGAGGACACGGGCACAGATACGCAGTATTTT	CSAREDTGTDTQYF
TRBJ2-3	.	.	TRBV12-5	TGTGCTAGTGGTTCCGGGCTAGCTGGCACAGATACGCAGTATTTT	CASGSGLAGTDTQYF
TRBJ2-1	.	.	TRBV6-5	TGTGCCAGCAGTGCCTCCGTTGGCAATGAGCAGTTCTTC	CASSASVGNEQFF
TRBJ2-3	.	.	TRBV27	TGTGCCAGCAGGAATACCGGGATCTCACTAAAAAGCACAGATACGCAGTATTTT	CASRNTGISLKSTDTQYF